This T cell receptor beta chain is from a study of Ad26.COV2.S vaccination and SARS-CoV-2 variants. The ends were cut back, 2 bases at V and 4 bases at J, with 18 bases in the middle. The length of the CDR3 is 16 residues. Germline V gives CDR1 MNHEY, CDR2 SVGAGI. Assay: immunoSEQ multiplex PCR; the TCRdb copy retains only in-frame clones and omits some. The sample lists 350,000 to 450,000 clones, roughly 85% seen once, with 3% to 4% in the top ten. Documented treatment: around 19 received Ad26.COV2.S at low or high dose, single or two shots; about 5 received placebo; per-sample allocation not given. The study sampled participants on day 63 after the first vaccine or placebo injection.

The chain carries TRBV6-5 and TRBJ2-7; D is unclear. The TCR was taken from a person between 18 and 60 years old who received the Ad26.COV2.S COVID-19 vaccine or a placebo. This specimen was peripheral blood, taken in a trial of Ad26.COV2.S vaccine versus placebo. CDR3 nucleotides: TGTGCCAGCAGTTACCCGACTGTTGGGAACCGATACGAGCAGTACTTC. Translated, it gives CASSYPTVGNRYEQYF.